A single sample is the source of the 14 T cell receptor beta chains below, sequenced in a study of T cell changes during pregnancy in multiple sclerosis. The data were produced by immunoSEQ multiplex PCR, yet TCRdb's version contains in-frame clones alone and is incomplete. The repertoire has some 70,000 clones, around nine tenths of them found once; the top ten carry 0.29%. Here the sequenced sample was CD4+ T cells from peripheral blood mononuclear cells, taken in the third trimester of pregnancy. The origin of the receptors is a female donor in good health, enrolled as a control in a pregnancy study.

CDR3 loop: CASSYYRDRGRVEQFF. For the CDR3, the DNA is TGTGCCAGCAGTTACTATCGGGACAGGGGAAGGGTTGAGCAGTTCTTC. The chain employs TRBV6-5 and TRBJ2-1; 10 positions agree with TRBD1. This CDR3 has 16 amino acids. Per the germline V gene, CDR1 is MNHEY and CDR2 is SVGAGI. After removal of 1 base from V and 9 bases from J, the junction contained 9 bases not matched to a gene.

This clone was seen a single time. CDR3: CASRAGTSGGYEQFF. For the CDR3, the DNA is TGTGCCAGCAGGGCCGGGACTAGCGGGGGGTATGAGCAGTTCTTC. The gene calls are TRBV7-3 and TRBJ2-1; the match to TRBD2 covers 15 bases. Unmatched junction bases numbered 5, after V lost 6 bases and J lost 8 bases. Germline lookup yields CDR1 SGHTA and CDR2 FQGTGA. The CDR3 loop spans 15 amino acids.

The chain couples TRBV30 to TRBJ1-6; D is perhaps TRBD1 (6 bases). Germline-derived CDR1 and CDR2 are GTSNPN and SVGIG (reference sequence). The length of the CDR3 is 13 residues. V shed 2 bases and J shed 11 bases, with 13 bases lying between them. The CDR3 spells CAWSLQGFAPLHF. The CDR3 region has the DNA TGTGCCTGGAGTCTTCAGGGGTTCGCACCCCTCCACTTT. The full variable domain, with the rest looked up from reference TRBV30 and TRBJ1-6, is SQTIHQWPATLVQPVGSPLSLECTVEGTSNPNLYWYRQAAGRGLQLLFYSVGIGQISSEVPQNLSASRPQDRQFILSSKKLLLSDSGFYLCAWSLQGFAPLHFGNGTRLTVT.

The chain employs TRBV7-2 and TRBJ1-5, with D maybe TRBD1 (5 bases). V was shortened by 3 bases and J by 2 bases, with 11 bases between the two germline ends. The V gene's germline CDR1 is SGHTA and CDR2 FQGNSA. The CDR3 covers 15 residues. The CDR3, as DNA: TGTGCCAGCAGCTTTTTAGGGGCGGGCAATCAGCCCCAGCATTTT. Amino acid sequence: CASSFLGAGNQPQHF.

The chain carries TRBV9 and TRBJ2-3; 10 bases are a match to TRBD1. J gave up 4 bases and V 0 bases, and 8 bases lay outside the gene matches. Germline V CDR1 and CDR2: SGDLS, YYNGEE. The CDR3 has 17 residues. The CDR3 region is CASSVGRTGGGADTQYF. The CDR3 DNA is TGTGCCAGCAGCGTAGGCAGGACAGGGGGTGGCGCAGATACGCAGTATTTT.

The chain combines TRBV6-5 with TRBJ1-2, with TRBD1 matching 8 bases. The CDR3 extends over 15 amino acids. Trimming cost V 6 bases and J 4 bases; bases outside gene matches: 10. CDR1 is MNHEY, CDR2 SVGAGI, per germline. The CDR3 DNA reads as TGTGCCAGCAGGGTGGACAGGGATTCCCTCTATGGCTACACCTTC. This gives the protein CASRVDRDSLYGYTF.

The chain joins TRBV7-2 to TRBJ1-1; TRBD1 is a possible D gene (5 bases). Germline lookup yields CDR1 SGHTA and CDR2 FQGNSA. The CDR3 has 15 amino acids. Between the trimmed V and J ends, which lost 2 bases and 1 base, there was a span of 11 bases. CDR3 amino acids: CASSLRGGSNTEAFF. CDR3 bases: TGTGCCAGCAGCTTACGCGGGGGGTCGAACACTGAAGCTTTCTTT.

The chain couples TRBV14 to TRBJ1-5; D is possibly TRBD1 (5 bases). Trimming removed 4 bases from V and 2 bases from J, with 12 bases in between. The CDR3 consists of 15 residues. The germline V gene has CDR1 SGHDN and CDR2 FVKESK. CDR3 DNA sequence: TGTGCCAGCAGCCGCGCCGGCAGGGGCAATCAGCCCCAGCATTTT. Its protein product is CASSRAGRGNQPQHF.

This chain joins TRBV25-1 and TRBJ2-3; 9 bases map to TRBD1. The CDR3 totals 15 residues. J was trimmed by 3 bases and V by 6 bases; bases with no gene match: 7. Germline CDR1 reads MGHDK; CDR2 reads SYGVNS. The CDR3 DNA sequence: TGTGCCAGCAGCCGCGGGACAGGGTGGACAGATACGCAGTATTTT. This encodes CASSRGTGWTDTQYF. Drawing the rest from reference TRBV25-1 and TRBJ2-3, the complete variable domain is EADIYQTPRYLVIGTGKKITLECSQTMGHDKMYWYQQDPGMELHLIHYSYGVNSTEKGDLSSESTVSRIRTEHFPLTLESARPSHTSQYLCASSRGTGWTDTQYFGPGTRLTVL.

CDR3 protein: CASSVGGSGQETQYF. The CDR3 nucleotides are TGTGCCAGCAGCGTAGGGGGATCGGGGCAAGAGACCCAGTACTTC. The chain combines TRBV9 with TRBJ2-5; weak D call: TRBD2 (5 bases). This CDR3 contains 15 residues. Trimming removed 0 bases from V and 2 bases from J, with 11 bases in between. Germline CDR1 and CDR2: SGDLS and YYNGEE.

This clone was found a few times. The rearrangement uses TRBV2 and TRBJ1-6; TRBD1 might be the D (5 bases). CDR1 and CDR2 (germline): SNHLY, FYNNEI. With 7 bases removed from V and 10 bases from J, the gap between germline ends came to 11 bases. The CDR3 has 12 amino acids. In nucleotides, the CDR3 is TGTGCCAGCATTCAGGGCAACTCACCCCTCCACTTT. It is translated as CASIQGNSPLHF.

In its sample, this clone was seen a few times. The rearrangement uses TRBV4-2 and TRBJ2-1, with 9 bases identical to TRBD2. The germline CDR1 and CDR2 sequences are LGHNA and YNFKEQ. Trimming removed 4 bases from V and 5 bases from J; junction bases left unmatched: 3. CDR3 length: 14 amino acids. The CDR3 DNA reads as TGTGCCAGCAGCCCGGGACTAGCAAACAATGAGCAGTTCTTC. It yields the protein CASSPGLANNEQFF.

This chain joins TRBV4-1 and TRBJ2-3; weak D call: TRBD1 (5 bases). Germline V gene sequence: CDR1 MGHRA, CDR2 YSYEKL. V lost 0 bases and J lost 0, with 10 bases in between. This CDR3 is built from 16 residues. The CDR3 reads CASSQDRTSSTDTQYF. The CDR3 DNA reads as TGCGCCAGCAGCCAAGACCGGACAAGCAGCACAGATACGCAGTATTTT.

CDR3 DNA sequence: TGTGCCAGCAGCTTAATCTCAGGGAACACTGAAGCTTTCTTT. Its protein is CASSLISGNTEAFF. The J gene is TRBJ1-1, the V gene TRBV7-3; D gene uncertain. Germline V lookup: CDR1 SGHTA, CDR2 FQGTGA. The CDR3 contains 14 residues. Between the trimmed V and J ends, which lost 1 base and 1 base, there was a span of 7 bases. The variable domain in full, completed from reference TRBV7-3 and TRBJ1-1, reads GAGVSQTPSNKVTEKGKYVELRCDPISGHTALYWYRQSLGQGPEFLIYFQGTGAADDSGLPNDRFFAVRPEGSVSTLKIQRTERGDSAVYLCASSLISGNTEAFFGQGTRLTVV.